The 32 T cell receptor beta chains reported below all come from one sample, sequenced in a study of lymphopenia after photon versus proton radiotherapy. Only in-frame clones appear in the TCRdb table, and some are missing; sequencing was by immunoSEQ multiplex PCR. The sample carries about 53,000 clones, about 86% recorded once. This specimen was peripheral blood, taken from a patient treated with photon-based radiotherapy. The receptors derive from a man aged 50 or older with gastric cancer.

This clone showed up just once. The chain combines TRBV5-1 with TRBJ1-1; the match to TRBD1 covers 8 bases. With 0 bases clipped from V and 2 bases from J, the junction kept 3 bases outside the gene matches. Germline V gene lookup returns CDR1 SGHRS and CDR2 YFSETQ. The CDR3 is 15 residues long. In DNA form, the CDR3 reads TGCGCCAGCAGCTTGGCTCCAGGGGGCAACACTGAAGCTTTCTTT. This encodes CASSLAPGGNTEAFF.

As DNA, the CDR3 is TGTGCCAGCAGTGAATGGGGCGGGAGGGCCTACAATGAGCAGTTCTTC. This encodes CASSEWGGRAYNEQFF. The genes are TRBV6-1 and TRBJ2-1, with 9 bases identical to TRBD2. The CDR3 sequence is 16 residues long. V dropped 2 bases and J dropped 2; count of bases not matched to a gene: 4. Germline values: CDR1 MNHNS, CDR2 SASEGT.

This chain links TRBV14 with TRBJ2-1; the match to TRBD2 covers 9 bases. There are 15 residues in the CDR3. Germline CDR1 is SGHDN and CDR2 is FVKESK. With 6 bases clipped from V and 1 base from J, the junction kept 4 bases outside the gene matches. The CDR3 DNA reads as TGTGCCAGCAGTCGGCGGGAGGGGTCCTACAATGAGCAGTTCTTC. Translating it yields CASSRREGSYNEQFF.

This chain joins TRBV21-1 and TRBJ1-5. TRBV21-1 is a pseudogene locus. CDR3 length equals 14 residues. CDR3 sequence reads: CASSKVGVNQPQHF. The CDR3 DNA is TGTGCCAGCAGCAAAGTTGGGGTCAATCAGCCCCAGCATTTT.

V is TRBV5-1 and J is TRBJ1-1; tentatively, D is TRBD1 (6 bases). V gave up 1 base and J gave up 1 base, with 14 bases separating them. This CDR3 region has 16 residues. CDR1 and CDR2 from the germline V gene are SGHRS and YFSETQ. CDR3 DNA: TGCGCCAGCAGCTTGTCCCGGACAGAGTCGAACACTGAAGCTTTCTTT. Residues: CASSLSRTESNTEAFF.

This clone was counted once. V gene TRBV15 combines with J gene TRBJ2-7, with D possibly being TRBD1 (5 bases). In germline, CDR1 is LNHNV, CDR2 YYDKDF (reference sequence). V gave up 5 bases and J gave up 3 bases, with 29 bases separating them. This CDR3 region has 19 residues. CDR3 DNA sequence: TGTGCCACCAGCGCCCGTAATATCGGACATGGTTTGATCCGCTACGAGCAGTACTTC. Its protein is CATSARNIGHGLIRYEQYF.

The genes are TRBV27 and TRBJ2-7, with D perhaps matching TRBD2 (5 bases). Germline loops: CDR1 MNHEY, CDR2 SMNVEV (reference sequence). CDR3 length: 14 residues. Trimming shortened V by 5 bases and J by 2 bases, and 13 bases separated the two germline ends. The CDR3 reads CASSPGINPYEQYF. DNA for the CDR3: TGTGCCAGCAGTCCCGGGATAAACCCCTACGAGCAGTACTTC.

The V and J genes are TRBV7-2 and TRBJ2-7; D possibly corresponds to TRBD2 (7 bases). The V gene lost 0 bases and the J gene lost 3 bases, with 12 bases spanning the gap. The CDR3 sequence is 15 residues long. CDR1 and CDR2 (germline): SGHTA, FQGNSA. The CDR3 here is CASSLARGGHYEQYF. CDR3 DNA: TGTGCCAGCAGCTTAGCAAGGGGGGGGCACTACGAGCAGTACTTC.

V and J are TRBV5-6 and TRBJ2-3; D is uncertain. This CDR3 has 16 residues. CDR1 is SGHDT, CDR2 YYEEEE, per germline. The germline V and J ends were trimmed by 3 bases and 4 bases, with 18 bases remaining between them. Here the CDR3 reads CASSWETAKPSDTQYF. As DNA, the CDR3 is TGTGCCAGCAGCTGGGAAACAGCCAAACCGTCAGATACGCAGTATTTT.

The chain has TRBV10-3 and TRBJ1-5; a weak D match, TRBD1 (5 bases). V gave up 0 bases and J gave up 6 bases, with 9 bases separating them. Germline-derived CDR1 and CDR2 are ENHRY and SYGVKD. CDR3 length: 14 amino acids. The CDR3 DNA sequence: TGTGCCATCAGTGAGTCGTGGGGCAGTCAGCCCCAGCATTTT. It specifies CAISESWGSQPQHF.

This clone was seen a single time. The chain employs TRBV15 and TRBJ1-2, with D tentatively TRBD1 (5 bases). The CDR3 totals 13 residues. Per germline, CDR1 LNHNV and CDR2 YYDKDF (reference sequence). V was shortened by 1 base and J by 6 bases, with 9 bases between the two germline ends. The CDR3, as DNA: TGTGCCACCAGCAGAGGCCCCAGGGATGGCTACACCTTC. Its protein is CATSRGPRDGYTF.

This chain connects TRBV6-6 to TRBJ1-2, with no clear D. The germline CDR1 and CDR2 sequences are MNHNY and SVGAGI (reference sequence). Between the trimmed V and J ends, which lost 6 bases and 3 bases, there was a span of 11 bases. The CDR3 contains 13 residues. Written as DNA, the CDR3 is TGTGCCAGCAGGAGGATGACGGACTATGGCTACACCTTC. It encodes CASRRMTDYGYTF.

The J gene is TRBJ1-6, the V gene TRBV9, with D maybe TRBD1 (5 bases). The V gene's germline CDR1 is SGDLS and CDR2 YYNGEE. Trimming took 4 bases from V and 5 from J, leaving 13 bases between them. CDR3 length: 15 amino acids. CDR3 in amino acids: CASSPRDRDNSPLHF. The CDR3 coding sequence is TGTGCCAGCAGCCCCCGGGACCGAGATAATTCACCCCTCCACTTT.

This rearrangement joins TRBV9 to TRBJ2-1, with 9 nucleotides matching TRBD2. The CDR3 is made up of 14 amino acids. V lost 5 bases and J lost 4; bases outside the gene matches: 4. The germline V gene has CDR1 SGDLS and CDR2 YYNGEE. CDR3 amino acids: CASSIAGEYNEQFF. CDR3 nucleotides: TGTGCCAGCAGTATAGCGGGAGAGTACAATGAGCAGTTCTTC.

A single count supports this clone. As DNA, the CDR3 is TGCAGCGCCCGAACTAGCGGGGGCACCGGGGAGCTGTTTTTT. Translating it yields CSARTSGGTGELFF. The gene calls are TRBV29-1 and TRBJ2-2; 11 positions agree with TRBD2. Germline values: CDR1 SQVTM, CDR2 ANQGSEA. This CDR3 spans 14 amino acids. The J segment lost 4 bases and the V segment lost 7 bases, leaving 5 bases of the junction unmatched.

The chain has TRBV14 and TRBJ1-2; D may be TRBD1 (6 bases). The CDR3 extends over 13 amino acids. Trimming left V 1 base short and J 6 bases short, with 9 bases between. Germline CDR1 and CDR2: SGHDN and FVKESK. This chain's CDR3 is CASSQAWTDGYTF. In DNA form, the CDR3 reads TGTGCCAGCAGCCAAGCTTGGACAGATGGCTACACCTTC.

In DNA form, the CDR3 reads TGTGCCAGCAGTTGGACAGGGGGGGCCGGGGAGCTGTTTTTT. It specifies CASSWTGGAGELFF. The chain joins TRBV5-6 to TRBJ2-2, with 10 bases fitting TRBD1. The V gene end was trimmed by 5 bases and the J gene end by 6 bases; junction bases not matched to a gene: 4. The germline V gene has CDR1 SGHDT and CDR2 YYEEEE. The CDR3 spans 14 residues.

V usage is TRBV30 and J usage is TRBJ2-4; no clear D gene. This CDR3 is built from 12 residues. Germline V gives CDR1 GTSNPN, CDR2 SVGIG (reference sequence). The V end lost 3 bases, the J end lost 0 bases, and 3 bases lay between the germline ends. Here the CDR3 DNA reads TGTGCCTGGAGGATAGCCAAAAACATTCAGTACTTC. This sequence encodes CAWRIAKNIQYF.

The J gene is TRBJ2-7, the V gene TRBV28, with a tentative D call TRBD2 (5 bases). This CDR3 contains 17 residues. Trimming cost V 4 bases and J 1 base, with 20 bases left between them. Germline CDR1 MDHEN, CDR2 SYDVKM. CDR3 residues: CASSSTFDQGGSYEQYF. The CDR3 nucleotides read TGTGCCAGCAGTTCGACCTTCGACCAAGGAGGTTCCTACGAGCAGTACTTC. The complete variable domain, with remaining parts taken from reference TRBV28 and TRBJ2-7, reads DVKVTQSSRYLVKRTGEKVFLECVQDMDHENMFWYRQDPGLGLRLIYFSYDVKMKEKGDIPEGYSVSREKKERFSLILESASTNQTSMYLCASSSTFDQGGSYEQYFGPGTRLTVT.

This chain uses TRBV6-5 with TRBJ1-5, with D tentatively TRBD1 (5 bases). The germline V gene encodes CDR1 MNHEY and CDR2 SVGAGI. Trimming took 5 bases from V and 5 from J, leaving 16 bases between them. The CDR3 has 15 amino acids. CDR3 amino acids: CASSKGPIRDQPQHF. The CDR3 nucleotides are TGTGCCAGCAGTAAGGGACCGATCCGAGATCAGCCCCAGCATTTT.

The gene calls are TRBV4-2 and TRBJ2-1, with D unresolved. Germline V gene sequence: CDR1 LGHNA, CDR2 YNFKEQ. CDR3 length: 11 amino acids. Trimming stripped 2 bases from V and 9 bases from J, with 5 bases between. For the CDR3, the DNA is TGTGCCAGCAGCCAAAATGCTGAGCAGTTCTTC. Translating it yields CASSQNAEQFF.

CDR3 sequence: CASSLGLRPGTQYF. The CDR3 region has the DNA TGTGCCAGCAGTTTAGGGCTGCGGCCCGGGACCCAGTACTTC. The rearrangement links TRBV28 to TRBJ2-5; D ambiguous. The CDR3 has 14 residues. V lost 2 bases to trimming and J lost 7 bases, with 14 bases between them. Per germline, CDR1 MDHEN and CDR2 SYDVKM. Based on the CDR3 plus reference TRBV28 and TRBJ2-5, the full variable domain is DVKVTQSSRYLVKRTGEKVFLECVQDMDHENMFWYRQDPGLGLRLIYFSYDVKMKEKGDIPEGYSVSREKKERFSLILESASTNQTSMYLCASSLGLRPGTQYFGPGTRLLVL.

The DNA of the CDR3 is TGTGCCATCAGTGAGTGGGGCAGGGGTGCTAGCGGGAGCAAAAGCACCGGGGAGCTGTTTTTT. Protein sequence: CAISEWGRGASGSKSTGELFF. The chain couples TRBV10-3 to TRBJ2-2; 10 bases fit TRBD2. The CDR3 contains 21 residues. V shed 1 base, J shed 4 bases, and the junction held 18 bases outside the gene matches. Germline lookup yields CDR1 ENHRY and CDR2 SYGVKD.

The gene calls are TRBV15 and TRBJ2-2; D is perhaps TRBD1 or TRBD2 (5 bases each). This CDR3 is built from 14 residues. CDR1 is LNHNV and CDR2 is YYDKDF in the germline V gene (reference sequence). V was cut by 6 bases and J by 6 bases, with 14 bases left in between. This CDR3 reads CATRGRGVPGELFF. CDR3 nucleotide sequence: TGTGCCACCAGGGGAAGAGGGGTTCCCGGGGAGCTGTTTTTT.

This chain uses TRBV7-6 with TRBJ1-4; no clear D. V lost 5 bases to trimming and J lost 8 bases, with 12 bases between them. Germline-derived CDR1 and CDR2 are SGHVS and FNYEAQ. The CDR3 covers 13 residues. This CDR3 reads CASSLTAREKLFF. The CDR3 region has the DNA TGTGCCAGCAGCCTGACGGCGAGGGAAAAACTGTTTTTT. Together with reference TRBV7-6 and TRBJ1-4, the CDR3 gives the full variable domain: GAGVSQSPRYKVTKRGQDVALRCDPISGHVSLYWYRQALGQGPEFLTYFNYEAQQDKSGLPNDRFSAERPEGSISTLTIQRTEQRDSAMYRCASSLTAREKLFFGSGTQLSVL.

V is TRBV5-4 and J is TRBJ2-1, with D tentatively TRBD2 (6 bases). The CDR3 contains 15 residues. The V end lost 1 base, the J end lost 5 bases, and 13 bases lay between the germline ends. CDR1 is SGHNT and CDR2 is YYREEE in the germline V gene (reference sequence). The CDR3: CASSLPLAPNNEQFF. As DNA, the CDR3 is TGTGCCAGCAGCTTGCCTCTAGCGCCAAACAATGAGCAGTTCTTC.

V and J are TRBV6-1 and TRBJ2-3; no firm D call. Trimming cost V 4 bases and J 1 base, with 15 bases left between them. Germline V gene lookup returns CDR1 MNHNS and CDR2 SASEGT. CDR3 length equals 16 residues. The DNA for the CDR3 is TGTGCCAGCAGTGCTTTGTGGCAGTCAGGCACAGATACGCAGTATTTT. It translates to CASSALWQSGTDTQYF.

The chain recombines TRBV5-1 with TRBJ2-5, with 12 bases matching TRBD1. CDR1 and CDR2 from the germline V gene are SGHRS and YFSETQ. CDR3 size: 15 residues. V lost 4 bases, J lost 1 base, and 2 bases stayed unmatched. DNA of the CDR3: TGCGCCAGCAGCGGGGGACAGGGGGCCCAAGAGACCCAGTACTTC. Amino acid sequence: CASSGGQGAQETQYF.

This sequence joins TRBV7-2 and TRBJ2-7, with D tentatively TRBD2 (6 bases). Germline CDR1 SGHTA, CDR2 FQGNSA. This CDR3 is built from 15 residues. The ends were cut back, 1 base at V and 4 bases at J, with 14 bases in the middle. CDR3 coding DNA: TGTGCCAGCAGCTTAGGTTTCGGGAGAGGGTACGAGCAGTACTTC. Its translation: CASSLGFGRGYEQYF.

The V and J genes are TRBV5-4 and TRBJ1-1, with D possibly matching TRBD1 (5 bases). The CDR3 has 15 residues. Germline CDR1 and CDR2: SGHNT and YYREEE (reference sequence). Between the trimmed V and J ends, which lost 0 bases and 0 bases, there was a span of 9 bases. CDR3 coding DNA: TGTGCCAGCAGCTTGGGTGGGGCGATGAACACTGAAGCTTTCTTT. It translates to CASSLGGAMNTEAFF.

The chain combines TRBV7-2 with TRBJ2-7, with a tentative D call TRBD2 (5 bases). V lost 1 base, J lost 0 bases, and 16 bases lay in between. Germline V gene lookup returns CDR1 SGHTA and CDR2 FQGNSA. CDR3 length: 17 residues. CDR3 in amino acids: CASSLGLGARSSYEQYF. DNA of the CDR3: TGTGCCAGCAGCTTAGGGTTGGGAGCACGATCCTCCTACGAGCAGTACTTC.

The chain combines TRBV28 with TRBJ2-2; the match to TRBD2 covers 8 bases. V was pared by 6 bases and J by 0 bases, with 18 bases of the junction left unmatched. There are 20 residues in the CDR3. Germline-derived CDR1 and CDR2 are MDHEN and SYDVKM. The CDR3 here is CASSLSLAGYRQSNTGELFF. Here the CDR3 DNA reads TGTGCCAGCAGCCTCAGTCTAGCGGGCTATCGCCAATCGAACACCGGGGAGCTGTTTTTT.